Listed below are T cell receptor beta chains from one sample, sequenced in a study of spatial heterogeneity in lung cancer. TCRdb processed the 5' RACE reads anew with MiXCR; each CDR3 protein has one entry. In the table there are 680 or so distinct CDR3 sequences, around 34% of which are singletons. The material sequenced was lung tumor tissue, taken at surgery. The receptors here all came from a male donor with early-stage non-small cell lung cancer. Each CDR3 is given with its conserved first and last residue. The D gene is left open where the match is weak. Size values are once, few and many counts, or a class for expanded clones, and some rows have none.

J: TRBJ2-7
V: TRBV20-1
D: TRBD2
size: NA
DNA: TGCAGTGCTCTGACTTTAGCGGGCTACGAGCAGTACTTC
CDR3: CSALTLAGYEQYF

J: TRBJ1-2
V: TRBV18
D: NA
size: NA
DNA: TGTGCCAGCTCACCGGGAGAAACCCGTAACTATGGCTACACCTTC
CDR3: CASSPGETRNYGYTF

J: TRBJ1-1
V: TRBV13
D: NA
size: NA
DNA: TGTGCCAGCAGCTTCTTGGGGCGGATGAACACTGAAGCTTTCTTT
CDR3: CASSFLGRMNTEAFF

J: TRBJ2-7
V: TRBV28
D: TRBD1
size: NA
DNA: TGTGCCAGCATTGCGGGACAGGGGGCCTGGGAGCAGTACTTC
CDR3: CASIAGQGAWEQYF

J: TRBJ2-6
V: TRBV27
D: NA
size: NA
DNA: TGTGCCAGCAGTTTAAGGCGGCCCTCTGGGGCCAACGTCCTGACTTTC
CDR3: CASSLRRPSGANVLTF

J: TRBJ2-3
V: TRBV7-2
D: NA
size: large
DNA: TGTGCCAGCAGCTGGGGCGGGCAGGGCGCAGATACGCAGTATTTT
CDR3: CASSWGGQGADTQYF

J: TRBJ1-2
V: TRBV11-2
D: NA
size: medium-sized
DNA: TGTGCCAGCAGCTTAGGACAGGAGTATGGCTACACCTTC
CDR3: CASSLGQEYGYTF

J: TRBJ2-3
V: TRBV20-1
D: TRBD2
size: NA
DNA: TGCAGTAGCGGGAAGTCATCAGATACGCAGTATTTT
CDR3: CSSGKSSDTQYF

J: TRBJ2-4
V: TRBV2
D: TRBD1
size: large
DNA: TGTGCCAGCAGGCAGGCTGCAGGACAGGGAAACATTCAGTACTTC
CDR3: CASRQAAGQGNIQYF

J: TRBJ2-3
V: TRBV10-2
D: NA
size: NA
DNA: TGCGCCAGCAGTCAAAACGGTCCAGATACGCAGTATTTT
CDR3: CASSQNGPDTQYF